Here is one T cell receptor beta chain with its context. This clonotype was seen ten or more times. Its antigen is unknown. One base away there is no much larger clone; base qualities are not given. The CDR3 has 15 amino acids, counting the end cysteine and phenylalanine. The only DNA kept is the CDR3, 45 bases in frame from the first base. According to the germline V gene (reference sequence), CDR1 reads SGHKS and CDR2 reads YYEKEE. Trimming removed 4 bases from V and 3 bases from J, leaving 16 bases between the germline ends. These data are taken from a study of read filtering for tumor transcriptome and immune sequencing (TCRdb year 2020). Looking at the study overall: The cohort had roughly 18 male and 14 female patients with a mean age of about 66 years, ranging from roughly 45 to 80. A main aim was a read-filtering strategy for immune repertoire data, specifically whether clonotypes supported by a single read should be removed. TCR-region mapped reads per sample ranged from about 4 to 10.27 million with IR-seq versus only about 75 to 1,400 with RNA-seq. Whole-transcriptome libraries were prepared with the TruSeq RNA Access Library Prep Kit after DNase treatment. Using the same bone marrow samples, the study compared TCR repertoires obtained by targeted immune repertoire sequencing with those obtained by bulk whole-transcriptome sequencing. Under revised international staging, eight or nine patients fell into R-ISS I, 15 or so into R-ISS II and 6 or 7 into R-ISS III. Beyond this particular receptor, the publication reports: The correlation between IR-seq and RNA-seq shared clonotype proportions was increased by removal of single-read clonotypes. IR-seq captured clonotypes at much higher depth and more reliably than RNA-seq, and smaller IR-seq throughput sufficed to identify most shared clonotypes. In IR-seq, single-read clonotypes were approximately 80% of clonotypes but 3% to 4% of total reads; in RNA-seq they were approximately 73% of clonotypes and 35% to 45% of reads. The sorted CD138-negative fraction was not purified T cells but a mixed bone marrow immune population.

Every patient had bone marrow sampled at the time of active disease. Ficoll-Hypaque density gradient centrifugation was used to isolate bone marrow mononuclear cells. CD138-negative cells were obtained by negative selection after labeling with CD138 magnetic microbeads on a MACS separator, removing myeloma plasma cells. Purity of the isolated cells was checked by flow cytometry on an Attune NxT using CD138 antibodies. Total RNA was extracted with TRIzol reagent and quantified with a NanoDrop spectrophotometer. Paired RNA-seq and IR-seq were performed on the CD138-negative bone marrow sample of each patient. TCR libraries were built from 400 ng RNA with the Immunoverse kit, using molecular barcoded adaptors covering alpha/delta and beta/gamma chains. TCR library preparation used the same RNA that went into transcriptome sequencing. TCR libraries were sequenced on an Illumina HiSeq 4000 with 2 x 150 cycles. In the authors' own workflow: MiXCR aligned TCR reads to human V, D, J and C references and assembled the aligned reads into CDR3 clonotypes, with quality filtering and error correction included. The tcR package in R was used to analyze clonotype counts and gene usage diversity. Raw mapping reads were checked after the RNA-seq reads had been mapped by STAR aligner version 2.5.3a onto the human GRCh37 genome. To test how sequencing depth affects detected clonotypes, IR-seq fastq files were randomly downsampled with Seqtk 1.3. The public reads were run again by TCRdb, first through fastp at Q25 and then through MiXCR, and only productive beta chains were kept. CDR3 protein duplicates are merged, each entry listing the most common genes and DNA. The V and J calls shown here were made by TCRdb, not taken from the authors' results. This sample is represented by 40,000 or so distinct CDR3 sequences; 13% to 15% of them were singletons. Around 19% of the sample is taken by the ten largest.

Sequencing used a population of CD138-negative cells sorted from bone marrow. Interpreted using the paper, the cell subset or site label stands for: bone marrow mononuclear cells depleted of CD138+ plasma/myeloma cells by negative magnetic selection. The rearranged chain carries TRBV5-5 and TRBJ2-5; D gene: possibly TRBD1, on 6 matching bases. The TCR comes from a donor over 35 with multiple myeloma. CDR3 loop: CASSPGTQTKETQYF. The DNA sequence reads TGTGCCAGCAGCCCCGGGACACAAACCAAAGAGACCCAGTACTTC.